This TCR beta chain is from a study of T cell responses to AZD1222 COVID-19 vaccine. Produced via immunoSEQ multiplex PCR; TCRdb's table is partial and in-frame only. Found here are over 100,000 clones, around 90% of them singletons; the top ten hold approximately 2.6%. Here the sequenced sample was peripheral blood, taken 28 days after the second AZD1222 dose. The TCR comes from an adult who received the AZD1222 COVID-19 vaccine.

The CDR3 protein is CAWSALSEQYF. In nucleotides, the CDR3 is TGTGCCTGGAGTGCACTCTCCGAGCAGTACTTC. The chain employs TRBV30 and TRBJ2-7; D is uncertain. This CDR3 comprises 11 residues. Trimming pared 1 base from V and 6 bases from J, leaving 7 bases between. Germline assignment: CDR1 GTSNPN and CDR2 SVGIG (reference sequence).